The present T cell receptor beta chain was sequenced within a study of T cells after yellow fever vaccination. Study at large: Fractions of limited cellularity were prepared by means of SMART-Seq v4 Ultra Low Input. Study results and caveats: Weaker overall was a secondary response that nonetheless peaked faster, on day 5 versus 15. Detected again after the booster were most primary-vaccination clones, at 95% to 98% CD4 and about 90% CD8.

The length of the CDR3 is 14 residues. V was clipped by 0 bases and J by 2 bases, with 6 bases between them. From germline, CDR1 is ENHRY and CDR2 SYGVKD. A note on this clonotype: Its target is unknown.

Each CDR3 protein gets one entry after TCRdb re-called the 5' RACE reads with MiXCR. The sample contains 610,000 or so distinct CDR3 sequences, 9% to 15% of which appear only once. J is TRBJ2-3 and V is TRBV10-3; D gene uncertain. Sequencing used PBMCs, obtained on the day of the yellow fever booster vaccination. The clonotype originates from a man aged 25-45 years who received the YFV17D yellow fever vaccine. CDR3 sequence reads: CAISESRSTDTQYF. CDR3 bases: TGTGCCATCAGTGAGTCGAGGTCCACAGATACGCAGTATTTT.